The entry below describes one T cell receptor (beta chain). These data come from a study of blood T cell repertoires in COVID-19. The V and J ends lost 4 bases and 0 bases respectively, with 18 bases between them. Germline V CDR1 and CDR2: MNHEY, SMNVEV (reference sequence). This CDR3 is built from 17 residues. Libraries were prepared by immunoSEQ multiplex PCR; TCRdb keeps only in-frame clonotypes and omits some of them. The table shows about 440,000 clones, with 90% occurring only once. The rearrangement uses TRBV27 and TRBJ1-1; D gene unclear. Source material: PBMCs or T cells enriched from blood (not recorded which). The TCR sequence derives from a man aged 18 to 30 who had recovered from COVID-19. CDR3 nucleotide sequence: TGTGCCAGCAGTTCCTCGGGTGTACCGACCTTGAACACTGAAGCTTTCTTT. Its translation is CASSSSGVPTLNTEAFF.